Following are 32 T cell receptor beta chains from one sample sequenced in a study of T cell repertoires in cytomegalovirus infection. MiXCR, applied by TCRdb to the reads, yields one record per CDR3 protein. The sample records around 100,000 distinct CDR3 sequences, about a tenth being singletons. No antigen has been identified for these receptors. Material: PBMCs, sequenced either directly or after in vitro stimulation (not recorded which). The source of these receptors is a human donor in good health (CMV status not recorded). Some clones in this sample may be carry-over from other donors' samples.

Many counts were recorded for this clonotype. The chain recombines TRBV25-1 with TRBJ2-3; TRBD2 matches 7 bases. Germline V gene lookup returns CDR1 MGHDK and CDR2 SYGVNS. The CDR3 contains 12 residues. Trimming at V came to 10 bases and at J to 1 base, leaving 2 bases not matched to a gene. In DNA form, the CDR3 reads TGTGCCACCGCGGGGGGCACAGATACGCAGTATTTT. This translates into CATAGGTDTQYF.

In its sample, this clonotype was seen many times. The rearrangement links TRBV6-1 to TRBJ1-1; D gene ambiguous. The CDR3 runs to 15 residues. Looked up from germline, CDR1 is MNHNS and CDR2 is SASEGT. V lost 1 base and J lost 8, with 17 bases in between. The CDR3 region has the DNA TGTGCCAGCAGTGAAGATATGTACCGACGGGAAGAAGCTTTCTTT. It yields the protein CASSEDMYRREEAFF.

This clonotype was counted ten times or more. The V gene is TRBV27, the J gene TRBJ2-7; the D gene is possibly TRBD1 (6 bases). The germline V gene encodes CDR1 MNHEY and CDR2 SMNVEV (reference sequence). The CDR3 is 15 amino acids. Trimming removed 4 bases at V and 3 bases at J, with 16 bases between. CDR3 bases: TGTGCCAGCAGTTCCTTGACAGGACAACTCTACGAGCAGTACTTC. Translation: CASSSLTGQLYEQYF.

This chain links TRBV5-1 with TRBJ2-2; no clear D gene. The germline V gene has CDR1 SGHRS and CDR2 YFSETQ. This CDR3 has 14 amino acids. The V gene lost 2 bases and the J gene lost 4 bases, with 9 bases spanning the gap. The CDR3 DNA sequence: TGCGCCAGCAGCTTTTCTGGCCCCACCGGGGAGCTGTTTTTT. Translation: CASSFSGPTGELFF.

In this sample, this clonotype turned up many times. The chain joins TRBV4-1 to TRBJ1-2; no clear D gene. CDR1 and CDR2 from the germline V gene are MGHRA and YSYEKL. The V end lost 3 bases, the J end lost 0 bases, and 26 bases lay between the germline ends. This CDR3 is built from 20 residues. CDR3 sequence: CASSHLLKAGGPAANYGYTF. The CDR3 DNA sequence: TGCGCCAGCAGCCACCTCCTTAAGGCAGGAGGGCCCGCTGCTAACTATGGCTACACCTTC.

This clonotype was picked up many times. The rearrangement uses TRBV2 and TRBJ2-5; no reliable D call. CDR1 and CDR2 from the germline V gene are SNHLY and FYNNEI. CDR3 size: 12 residues. The V end lost 3 bases, the J end lost 5 bases, and 7 bases lay between the germline ends. Written as DNA, the CDR3 is TGTGCCAGCAGTGAGAAGAGGGAGACCCAGTACTTC. It specifies CASSEKRETQYF.

This clonotype was seen only a few times. The V and J genes are TRBV7-9 and TRBJ1-4; D unresolved. V lost 5 bases and J 4 bases, leaving 5 bases between the germline ends. The CDR3 runs to 12 residues. Germline CDR1 and CDR2: SEHNR and FQNEAQ (reference sequence). The CDR3 sequence: CASSRSNEKLFF. CDR3 nucleotide sequence: TGTGCCAGCAGCCGCAGTAATGAAAAACTGTTTTTT.

The chain employs TRBV19 and TRBJ2-1, with D perhaps TRBD1 (6 bases). Germline CDR1 LNHDA, CDR2 SQIVND (reference sequence). V lost 4 bases and J lost 5, with 12 bases in between. This CDR3 contains 14 residues. The DNA of the CDR3 is TGTGCCAGTAGTACAGGGGCGACCCACAATGAGCAGTTCTTC. Protein sequence: CASSTGATHNEQFF.

This clonotype appeared many times. V is TRBV20-1 and J is TRBJ1-5; no clear D gene. This CDR3 has 15 residues. The germline V gene encodes CDR1 DFQATT and CDR2 SNEGSKA (reference sequence). V shed 3 bases and J shed 3 bases, with 15 bases lying between them. CDR3 DNA sequence: TGCAGTGCTAGCCCGAGAAGGGTGCTCAATCAGCCCCAGCATTTT. Amino acids: CSASPRRVLNQPQHF.

The CDR3, as DNA: TGTGCTAGTGAGGCAGGGCTGAACACTGAAGCTTTCTTT. This gives the protein CASEAGLNTEAFF. The J gene is TRBJ1-1, the V gene TRBV12-5, with D possibly being TRBD1 (5 bases). Germline-derived CDR1 and CDR2 are LGHNT and FRNRAP. The CDR3 length is 13 residues. The germline V and J ends were trimmed by 7 bases and 0 bases, with 9 bases remaining between them.

This clonotype turned up a few times. V and J are TRBV7-2 and TRBJ1-5; unclear D gene. This CDR3 spans 15 amino acids. The germline CDR1 and CDR2 sequences are SGHTA and FQGNSA. V was pared by 3 bases and J by 5 bases, with 14 bases between. CDR3 DNA sequence: TGTGCCAGCAGCTTCCTAGGAGCTGCGGATCAGCCCCAGCATTTT. It translates to CASSFLGAADQPQHF.

V gene TRBV19 combines with J gene TRBJ2-1, with 7 bases that match TRBD1. CDR1 is LNHDA and CDR2 is SQIVND in the germline V gene (reference sequence). This CDR3 contains 14 residues. V was pared by 4 bases and J by 6 bases, with 6 bases of the junction left unmatched. CDR3 sequence (DNA): TGTGCCAGTAGTACCCTCGGGACAGTCAATGAGCAGTTCTTC. Protein sequence: CASSTLGTVNEQFF.

This clonotype was seen many times. The V and J genes are TRBV28 and TRBJ2-7, with 7 nucleotides matching TRBD1. Germline V gene lookup returns CDR1 MDHEN and CDR2 SYDVKM. Trimming removed 6 bases from V and 2 bases from J; junction bases left unmatched: 7. The length of the CDR3 is 14 residues. The CDR3 is CASRSLGQAYEQYF. CDR3 sequence (DNA): TGTGCCAGCAGGTCCCTTGGACAGGCCTACGAGCAGTACTTC.

This clonotype has at least ten counts. V is TRBV7-2 and J is TRBJ2-5; TRBD2 matches at 10 bases. The junction had 3 bases not matched to a gene; V was cut back by 0 bases and J by 5 bases. CDR1 and CDR2 from the germline V gene are SGHTA and FQGNSA. This CDR3 has 15 residues. The CDR3 is CASSLAASGSETQYF. The CDR3 region has the DNA TGTGCCAGCAGCTTAGCCGCTAGCGGGAGTGAGACCCAGTACTTC.

This chain joins TRBV19 and TRBJ1-2, with 7 bases aligning to TRBD1. In germline, CDR1 is LNHDA, CDR2 SQIVND (reference sequence). J gave up 4 bases and V 5 bases, and 10 bases lay outside the gene matches. The CDR3 runs 15 residues. CDR3 residues: CASSHSGQPFYGYTF. Here the CDR3 DNA reads TGTGCCAGTAGTCATTCGGGACAGCCCTTCTATGGCTACACCTTC.

V and J are TRBV4-2 and TRBJ2-7, with 7 bases that match TRBD2. CDR1 is LGHNA, CDR2 YNFKEQ, per germline. J gave up 5 bases and V 0 bases, and 10 bases lay outside the gene matches. CDR3 length: 16 residues. The CDR3 loop is CASSQDSGREWDEQYF. DNA of the CDR3: TGTGCCAGCAGCCAAGATTCAGGGCGGGAGTGGGACGAGCAGTACTTC.

The chain joins TRBV15 to TRBJ2-7; D is ambiguous. CDR1 is LNHNV and CDR2 is YYDKDF in the germline V gene (reference sequence). CDR3 length: 14 residues. The germline V and J ends were trimmed by 0 bases and 0 bases, with 6 bases remaining between them. CDR3 in DNA: TGTGCCACCAGCAGAGAGGCTAGCTCCTACGAGCAGTACTTC. Translated, it gives CATSREASSYEQYF.

This clonotype was observed many times. V is TRBV19 and J is TRBJ1-5; D is unresolved. The ends were cut back, 7 bases at V and 2 bases at J, with 12 bases in the middle. Germline CDR1 reads LNHDA; CDR2 reads SQIVND (reference sequence). The CDR3 has 14 amino acids. The CDR3, as DNA: TGTGCCAGTACAGGTCAGTCGGGCAATCAGCCCCAGCATTTT. This sequence encodes CASTGQSGNQPQHF.

This rearrangement joins TRBV9 to TRBJ2-2; no clear D gene. Germline values: CDR1 SGDLS, CDR2 YYNGEE. This CDR3 region has 13 residues. V lost 3 bases and J 3 bases, leaving 6 bases between the germline ends. CDR3 coding DNA: TGTGCCAGCAGCGGGAGTTACACCGGGGAGCTGTTTTTT. It is translated as CASSGSYTGELFF.

The chain links TRBV7-9 to TRBJ1-1; D is undetermined. The CDR3 consists of 13 residues. V was clipped by 5 bases and J by 4 bases, with 11 bases between them. Per germline, CDR1 SEHNR and CDR2 FQNEAQ (reference sequence). CDR3 sequence: CASSHPGRTEAFF. The CDR3 DNA reads TGTGCCAGCAGCCACCCCGGGCGCACTGAAGCTTTCTTT.

The V and J genes are TRBV5-4 and TRBJ2-1; maybe TRBD1 (6 bases). The CDR3 sequence is 19 residues long. Germline V gene lookup returns CDR1 SGHNT and CDR2 YYREEE (reference sequence). Trimming took 0 bases from V and 9 from J, leaving 28 bases between them. CDR3 region: CASSLDGRVSQLGHGEQFF. CDR3 nucleotides: TGTGCCAGCAGCTTGGATGGCAGGGTATCTCAGCTGGGACATGGTGAGCAGTTCTTC. Using reference TRBV5-4 and TRBJ2-1 for the parts outside the CDR3, the full variable domain is ETGVTQSPTHLIKTRGQQVTLRCSSQSGHNTVSWYQQALGQGPQFIFQYYREEENGRGNFPPRFSGLQFPNYSSELNVNALELDDSALYLCASSLDGRVSQLGHGEQFFGPGTRLTVL.

The V gene is TRBV7-2, the J gene TRBJ2-1; D unresolved. The CDR3 extends over 14 amino acids. Looked up from germline, CDR1 is SGHTA and CDR2 is FQGNSA. V lost 2 bases to trimming and J lost 12 bases, with 17 bases between them. The CDR3 here is CASSLYTSDPVQFF. CDR3 nucleotides: TGTGCCAGCAGCTTATACACCTCGGATCCGGTGCAGTTCTTC.

This clonotype was seen repeatedly, ten times or more. For the CDR3, the DNA is TGTGCCAGCAAGGAGGGCGGGAGGGCCACCGGGGAGCTGTTTTTT. Protein sequence: CASKEGGRATGELFF. V gene TRBV7-2 combines with J gene TRBJ2-2, with TRBD2 identical over 9 bases. J was trimmed by 4 bases and V by 7 bases; bases with no gene match: 7. CDR1 is SGHTA, CDR2 FQGNSA, per germline. This CDR3 spans 15 amino acids.

There are many counts of this clonotype. This chain connects TRBV6-5 to TRBJ1-2; D is perhaps TRBD1 (5 bases). V lost 2 bases and J 3 bases, leaving 16 bases between the germline ends. The CDR3 runs 16 residues. Germline CDR1 MNHEY, CDR2 SVGAGI. CDR3 residues: CASSYVQGTLHYGYTF. The CDR3 nucleotides read TGTGCCAGCAGTTACGTCCAGGGTACCCTCCACTATGGCTACACCTTC.

This clonotype has at least ten counts. J is TRBJ2-2 and V is TRBV11-2; D may be TRBD1 (6 bases). Germline V gene data show CDR1 as SGHAT and CDR2 as FQNNGV. The CDR3 has 15 amino acids. The V end was cut by 6 bases, the J end by 5 bases, with 16 bases between. In DNA, the CDR3 is TGTGCCAGCAGAGCGCCCCGGACAGTTACCGGGGAGCTGTTTTTT. Encoded protein: CASRAPRTVTGELFF.

This clonotype was counted a few times. The chain has TRBV7-6 and TRBJ1-3; D gene uncertain. The CDR3 spans 13 residues. Between the trimmed V and J ends, which lost 5 bases and 0 bases, there was a span of 5 bases. The V gene's germline CDR1 is SGHVS and CDR2 FNYEAQ. The CDR3 loop reads CASSPSSGNTIYF. The CDR3 DNA sequence: TGTGCCAGCAGCCCCTCCTCTGGAAACACCATATATTTT. Filled out from reference TRBV7-6 and TRBJ1-3, the complete variable domain reads GAGVSQSPRYKVTKRGQDVALRCDPISGHVSLYWYRQALGQGPEFLTYFNYEAQQDKSGLPNDRFSAERPEGSISTLTIQRTEQRDSAMYRCASSPSSGNTIYFGEGSWLTVV.

This clonotype was picked up many times. The rearrangement joins TRBV7-2 to TRBJ2-7, with 10 positions matching TRBD2. The CDR3 is 16 amino acids. V was clipped by 3 bases and J by 3 bases; unmatched bases: 8. Germline CDR1 is SGHTA and CDR2 is FQGNSA. This CDR3 reads CASSLGLAGAYYEQYF. In DNA, the CDR3 is TGTGCCAGCAGCTTGGGGCTAGCGGGAGCCTACTACGAGCAGTACTTC.

This clonotype was seen ten or more times. The genes are TRBV7-2 and TRBJ2-1; 10 nucleotides align to TRBD2. The CDR3 loop spans 17 amino acids. CDR1 and CDR2 from the germline V gene are SGHTA and FQGNSA. J gave up 8 bases and V 0 bases, and 10 bases lay outside the gene matches. The CDR3 reads CASSLARPSGRRYEQFF. CDR3 DNA: TGTGCCAGCAGCTTAGCGCGTCCTAGCGGGAGACGTTATGAGCAGTTCTTC.

V usage is TRBV12-3 or TRBV12-4 and J usage is TRBJ1-1; D may be TRBD1 (5 bases). The CDR3 has 14 residues. V was cut by 4 bases and J by 4 bases, with 13 bases left in between. CDR3 DNA sequence: TGTGCCAGCAGTTGGGGGTTTGGTCGCACTGAAGCTTTCTTT. It yields the protein CASSWGFGRTEAFF.

This clonotype has just a few counts. V is TRBV6-2 or TRBV6-3 and J is TRBJ2-1; 7 bases fit TRBD1. V was clipped by 6 bases and J by 3 bases; unmatched bases: 8. This CDR3 is 15 amino acids long. CDR1 and CDR2 from the germline V gene are MNHEY and SVGEGT. CDR3 region: CASRGGNYYYNEQFF. The CDR3 nucleotides are TGTGCCAGCAGAGGGGGCAACTACTACTACAATGAGCAGTTCTTC.

This clonotype has a handful of counts. The chain is built from TRBV24-1 and TRBJ2-7; 8 bases line up with TRBD2. The CDR3 totals 15 residues. Per germline, CDR1 KGHDR and CDR2 SFDVKD. With 3 bases clipped from V and 5 bases from J, the junction kept 8 bases outside the gene matches. The CDR3, as DNA: TGTGCCACCAGTGATCGGTCAGCGGGAGTAGACGAGCAGTACTTC. Protein: CATSDRSAGVDEQYF.

In its sample, this clonotype was seen many times. This chain uses TRBV6-5 with TRBJ2-7; the D gene is possibly TRBD2 (5 bases). Trimming removed 2 bases at V and 3 bases at J, with 11 bases between. CDR1 and CDR2 from the germline V gene are MNHEY and SVGAGI. This CDR3 comprises 14 residues. The CDR3, as DNA: TGTGCCAGCAGTTACCGGGGAAAGGGCTACGAGCAGTACTTC. It specifies CASSYRGKGYEQYF.